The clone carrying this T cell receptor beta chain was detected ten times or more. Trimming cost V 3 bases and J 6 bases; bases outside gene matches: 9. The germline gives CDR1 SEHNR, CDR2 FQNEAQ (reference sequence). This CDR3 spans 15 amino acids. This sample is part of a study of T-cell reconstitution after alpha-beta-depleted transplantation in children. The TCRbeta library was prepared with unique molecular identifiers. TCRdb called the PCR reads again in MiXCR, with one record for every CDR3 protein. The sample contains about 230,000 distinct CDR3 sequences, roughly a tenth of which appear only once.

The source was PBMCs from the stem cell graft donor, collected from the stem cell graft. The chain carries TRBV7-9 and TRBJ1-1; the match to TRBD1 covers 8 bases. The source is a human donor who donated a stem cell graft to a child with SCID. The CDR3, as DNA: TGTGCCAGCAGCTTCTCAGGGGGCACGGGCTCTGAAGCTTTCTTT. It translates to CASSFSGGTGSEAFF.